This passage covers 29 T cell receptor beta chains from one sample sequenced in a study of blood T cell repertoires in COVID-19. TCRdb's table, derived via immunoSEQ multiplex PCR, lists solely in-frame clones and lacks some. The repertoire consists of approximately 220,000 clones, with 65% to 90% occurring once and the leading ten covering about 4.1%. Input material: PBMCs or T cells enriched from blood (not recorded which). These TCRs come from a woman aged 40 to 49 with acute COVID-19.

The CDR3 sequence is CASSSSPVETQYF. As DNA, the CDR3 is TGTGCCAGCAGCTCGAGCCCCGTTGAGACCCAGTACTTC. The chain has TRBV7-2 and TRBJ2-5; D remains ambiguous. Germline CDR1 SGHTA, CDR2 FQGNSA. V was pared by 4 bases and J by 5 bases, with 11 bases between. This CDR3 region has 13 residues.

V and J are TRBV6-5 and TRBJ2-7; no reliable D call. Trimming left V 5 bases short and J 5 bases short, with 16 bases between. The germline V gene has CDR1 MNHEY and CDR2 SVGAGI. The CDR3 spans 14 residues. CDR3 DNA: TGTGCCAGCAGTCCTTATGGGCATAGTGACGAGCAGTACTTC. The encoded protein is CASSPYGHSDEQYF.

The gene calls are TRBV28 and TRBJ2-1, with 10 bases aligning to TRBD1. Germline V gene lookup returns CDR1 MDHEN and CDR2 SYDVKM. The J segment lost 5 bases and the V segment lost 8 bases, leaving 12 bases of the junction unmatched. The CDR3 spans 16 residues. Here the CDR3 DNA reads TGTGCCAGCGTGACAGGGGGCCCTCCCCCAAACAATGAGCAGTTCTTC. Amino acid sequence: CASVTGGPPPNNEQFF.

The chain recombines TRBV7-8 with TRBJ1-2; TRBD1 matches 9 bases. This CDR3 contains 14 residues. CDR1 SGHVS and CDR2 FQNEAQ come from the germline V gene. With 5 bases clipped from V and 8 bases from J, the junction kept 9 bases outside the gene matches. In DNA, the CDR3 is TGTGCCAGCAGCATCCTGGACAGGGGCGGGGGCTACACCTTC. Translated, it gives CASSILDRGGGYTF.

The V call is TRBV5-1, the J call TRBJ2-5; D is possibly TRBD1 (5 bases). The CDR3 has 14 residues. V was trimmed by 2 bases and J by 0 bases, leaving 8 bases between them. Germline loops: CDR1 SGHRS, CDR2 YFSETQ. The CDR3: CASSLGHHQETQYF. The DNA of the CDR3 is TGCGCCAGCAGCTTAGGACATCACCAAGAGACCCAGTACTTC. Variable domain in full (rest from reference TRBV5-1 and TRBJ2-5): KAGVTQTPRYLIKTRGQQVTLSCSPISGHRSVSWYQQTPGQGLQFLFEYFSETQRNKGNFPGRFSGRQFSNSRSEMNVSTLELGDSALYLCASSLGHHQETQYFGPGTRLLVL.

V usage is TRBV7-3 and J usage is TRBJ1-3; D may be TRBD1 (6 bases). The CDR3 is made up of 14 amino acids. Deletions cut 2 bases from V and 2 bases from J, with 7 bases between. The germline V gene has CDR1 SGHTA and CDR2 FQGTGA. CDR3 residues: CASSLAGAGNTIYF. For the CDR3, the DNA is TGTGCCAGCAGCTTAGCAGGGGCTGGAAACACCATATATTTT.

The V and J genes are TRBV21-1 and TRBJ1-3. TRBV21-1 is listed as a pseudogene. The CDR3 sequence is 18 residues long. The CDR3 nucleotides are TGTGCCAGCAGCAAAGATTTGGCAGACTACACTCGGGGAAACACCATATATTTT. Translated: CASSKDLADYTRGNTIYF.

V usage is TRBV3-1 (or the pseudogene TRBV3-2) and J usage is TRBJ1-1; 8 bases line up with TRBD1. The germline V gene encodes CDR1 LGHDT and CDR2 YNNKEL (reference sequence). The CDR3 totals 16 residues. With V trimmed by 3 bases and J by 4 bases, 10 bases remained unmatched. CDR3 sequence (DNA): TGTGCCAGCAGCCACTCCGGACAGGGTCATAGCACTGAAGCTTTCTTT. This sequence encodes CASSHSGQGHSTEAFF.

This clone has more than one count but fewer than ten. The DNA of the CDR3 is TGTGCCAGCAGTCCCCGGGAGGGTTGGCGGTATGGCTACACCTTC. As protein: CASSPREGWRYGYTF. This chain connects TRBV7-2 to TRBJ1-2; the D is unclear. Germline V gives CDR1 SGHTA, CDR2 FQGNSA. CDR3 size: 15 residues. The V and J ends lost 6 bases and 5 bases respectively, with 19 bases between them.

The J gene is TRBJ2-5, the V gene TRBV7-9, with D perhaps matching TRBD2 (6 bases). CDR3 length equals 13 residues. V was shortened by 7 bases and J by 4 bases, with 13 bases between the two germline ends. CDR1 is SEHNR, CDR2 FQNEAQ, per germline (reference sequence). The CDR3 spells CASTAGMGETQYF. In DNA, the CDR3 is TGTGCCAGCACGGCGGGGATGGGAGAGACCCAGTACTTC.

There are a few counts of this clone. A junction end diverges from the germline sequence, so it may reflect a read error. The V call is TRBV5-4, the J call TRBJ2-7, with 9 positions matching TRBD2. The CDR3 is made up of 12 amino acids. Germline assignment: CDR1 SGHNT and CDR2 YYREEE (reference sequence). CDR3 sequence reads: CASSNMGGLASF. The CDR3 coding sequence is TGTGCCAGCAGCAACATGGGGGGACTAGCTTCATTC.

The chain combines TRBV18 with TRBJ2-3; possible D gene TRBD2, 6 bases. The V gene's germline CDR1 is KGHSH and CDR2 LQKENI. V was pared by 1 base and J by 3 bases, with 11 bases between. The CDR3 is made up of 15 amino acids. CDR3 in DNA: TGTGCCAGCTCACCACTGGCGGGAAGGACAGATACGCAGTATTTT. Translated: CASSPLAGRTDTQYF.

The DNA for the CDR3 is TGTGCCAGCAGCATCCGGGACAAAGGCGAGCAGTACTTC. Translated, it gives CASSIRDKGEQYF. The rearrangement uses TRBV7-9 and TRBJ2-7; weak D call: TRBD1 (6 bases). CDR1 is SEHNR, CDR2 FQNEAQ, per germline (reference sequence). V dropped 5 bases and J dropped 6 bases, with 14 bases sitting between them. This CDR3 spans 13 amino acids. The variable domain in full, completed from reference TRBV7-9 and TRBJ2-7, reads DTGVSQNPRHKITKRGQNVTFRCDPISEHNRLYWYRQTLGQGPEFLTYFQNEAQLEKSRLLSDRFSAERPKGSFSTLEIQRTEQGDSAMYLCASSIRDKGEQYFGPGTRLTVT.

This clone was seen ten or more times. The chain is built from TRBV27 and TRBJ2-2, with D possibly TRBD2 on 5 matching bases. V was cut by 1 base and J by 2 bases, with 11 bases left in between. Germline V gene lookup returns CDR1 MNHEY and CDR2 SMNVEV (reference sequence). The CDR3 loop spans 16 amino acids. Here the CDR3 reads CASSLLAGVNTGELFF. As DNA, the CDR3 is TGTGCCAGCAGTTTATTAGCCGGGGTAAACACCGGGGAGCTGTTTTTT.

The V gene is TRBV27, the J gene TRBJ1-1; D unclear. V lost 6 bases and J lost 0, with 8 bases in between. Germline V gene sequence: CDR1 MNHEY, CDR2 SMNVEV (reference sequence). CDR3 length: 13 residues. The CDR3 loop is CASRPQVNTEAFF. DNA for the CDR3: TGTGCCAGCAGACCCCAGGTGAACACTGAAGCTTTCTTT.

This chain links TRBV28 with TRBJ2-7; 12 positions match TRBD1. The CDR3 spans 16 residues. Trimming cost V 4 bases and J 5 bases; bases outside gene matches: 9. CDR1 and CDR2 (germline): MDHEN, SYDVKM. CDR3 in DNA: TGTGCCAGCAGTTCCCCGGGACAGGGGGCGCGGGACGAGCAGTACTTC. Translation gives CASSSPGQGARDEQYF.

This clone was counted a single time. V is TRBV7-9 and J is TRBJ2-1; TRBD1 matches 9 bases. The CDR3 covers 15 residues. The J segment lost 5 bases and the V segment lost 3 bases, leaving 5 bases of the junction unmatched. CDR1 is SEHNR, CDR2 FQNEAQ, per germline (reference sequence). The CDR3 sequence: CASSFSGTGNNEQFF. The CDR3 nucleotides are TGTGCCAGCAGCTTTTCCGGGACAGGGAACAATGAGCAGTTCTTC.

J is TRBJ2-1 and V is TRBV6-2 or TRBV6-3; TRBD2 agrees at 8 bases. Losses at the gene ends were 6 bases for V and 7 bases for J; bases not matched to a gene: 14. The CDR3 is 16 residues long. Germline V gene sequence: CDR1 MNHEY, CDR2 SVGEGT. CDR3 protein: CASSTLQAGVGNEQFF. CDR3 nucleotides: TGTGCCAGCAGCACCCTCCAAGCGGGAGTTGGAAATGAGCAGTTCTTC.

The V call is TRBV28, the J call TRBJ2-7; 10 bases map to TRBD2. The CDR3 is made up of 14 amino acids. With 8 bases clipped from V and 2 bases from J, the junction kept 6 bases outside the gene matches. Germline assignment: CDR1 MDHEN and CDR2 SYDVKM. In nucleotides, the CDR3 is TGTGCCAGCGTTAGGACTAGCGGAACCTACGAGCAGTACTTC. It codes for CASVRTSGTYEQYF.

The chain employs TRBV28 and TRBJ1-3; 7 nucleotides align to TRBD1. V dropped 4 bases and J dropped 0; count of bases not matched to a gene: 12. The CDR3 covers 18 residues. Germline CDR1 is MDHEN and CDR2 is SYDVKM. CDR3 loop: CASSSLLDRRNSGNTIYF. CDR3 bases: TGTGCCAGCAGTTCTCTCCTGGACAGGAGAAACTCTGGAAACACCATATATTTT.

This chain links TRBV28 with TRBJ1-1, with 7 bases fitting TRBD1. CDR3 length equals 14 residues. V was pared by 6 bases and J by 2 bases, with 6 bases of the junction left unmatched. Germline loops: CDR1 MDHEN, CDR2 SYDVKM. The CDR3 is CASRYDRDNTEAFF. The CDR3 coding sequence is TGTGCCAGCAGGTATGACAGGGATAACACTGAAGCTTTCTTT.

The chain has TRBV28 and TRBJ1-5; 10 bases are shared with TRBD1. In germline, CDR1 is MDHEN, CDR2 SYDVKM. This CDR3 is 16 amino acids long. V trimming: 3 bases; J trimming: 4 bases; junction bases outside the gene matches: 6. The chain's CDR3 is CASSLKGQGGNQPQHF. The CDR3 region has the DNA TGTGCCAGCAGTTTGAAAGGACAGGGGGGAAATCAGCCCCAGCATTTT.

The V call is TRBV18, the J call TRBJ2-5, with 8 bases fitting TRBD1. This CDR3 spans 15 amino acids. Trimming removed 2 bases from V and 4 bases from J; junction bases left unmatched: 6. CDR1 and CDR2 (germline): KGHSH, LQKENI. CDR3 sequence reads: CASSPGAGGSETQYF. The CDR3 DNA is TGTGCCAGCTCACCAGGTGCAGGGGGCTCAGAGACCCAGTACTTC.

The rearrangement uses TRBV6-2 or TRBV6-3 and TRBJ2-7; no definite D call. V was shortened by 5 bases and J by 5 bases, with 10 bases between the two germline ends. Germline CDR1 is MNHEY and CDR2 is SVGEGT. This CDR3 is 12 amino acids long. This CDR3 reads CASSRAINEQYF. The CDR3 DNA reads TGTGCCAGCAGTCGCGCCATTAACGAGCAGTACTTC.

The chain uses TRBV7-9 and TRBJ1-1; possible D gene TRBD1, 5 bases. The CDR3 sequence is 14 residues long. Germline V gives CDR1 SEHNR, CDR2 FQNEAQ (reference sequence). Trimming removed 1 base from V and 4 bases from J, with 10 bases in between. The CDR3 nucleotides read TGTGCCAGCAGCTTAGAGGTCGACAGCACTGAAGCTTTCTTT. Translated: CASSLEVDSTEAFF.

This clone was recorded once. This chain links TRBV28 with TRBJ2-7, with D tentatively TRBD2 (6 bases). Germline CDR1 reads MDHEN; CDR2 reads SYDVKM. The V and J ends lost 6 bases and 4 bases respectively, with 19 bases between them. The CDR3 is 15 amino acids. The CDR3: CASRNTSPAEYEQYF. The CDR3 region has the DNA TGTGCCAGCAGGAATACTAGCCCAGCCGAGTACGAGCAGTACTTC.

The chain carries TRBV19 and TRBJ2-1, with 7 positions matching TRBD1. The V gene end was trimmed by 6 bases and the J gene end by 5 bases; junction bases not matched to a gene: 4. This CDR3 has 13 residues. The germline V gene has CDR1 LNHDA and CDR2 SQIVND (reference sequence). The chain's CDR3 is CASRTTGDNEQFF. CDR3 sequence (DNA): TGTGCCAGTAGGACCACAGGGGACAATGAGCAGTTCTTC.

The V and J genes are TRBV7-2 and TRBJ2-1, with D possibly being TRBD2 (5 bases). The CDR3 runs to 15 residues. With 5 bases removed from V and 9 bases from J, the gap between germline ends came to 20 bases. Germline V gene data show CDR1 as SGHTA and CDR2 as FQGNSA. The CDR3 spells CASSPEQFGKGEQFF. CDR3 DNA sequence: TGTGCCAGCAGCCCCGAACAATTCGGGAAGGGTGAGCAGTTCTTC. Variable domain in full (rest from reference TRBV7-2 and TRBJ2-1): GAGVSQSPSNKVTEKGKDVELRCDPISGHTALYWYRQSLGQGLEFLIYFQGNSAPDKSGLPSDRFSAERTGGSVSTLTIQRTQQEDSAVYLCASSPEQFGKGEQFFGPGTRLTVL.

The chain uses TRBV3-1 (or the pseudogene TRBV3-2) and TRBJ2-7; 9 bases align to TRBD2. Germline values: CDR1 LGHDT, CDR2 YNNKEL (reference sequence). The length of the CDR3 is 14 residues. V dropped 4 bases and J dropped 0; count of bases not matched to a gene: 1. DNA for the CDR3: TGTGCCAGCAGCCTTAGCGGGAGCTCCTACGAGCAGTACTTC. The encoded protein is CASSLSGSSYEQYF.